What follows is one TCR beta chain and its context. What antigen it recognizes has not been identified. Base qualities were left out, and no much larger clone turns up one base away. The sample comes from a study of vaccination effects on CD4 cells after COVID-19 (dated by TCRdb to between 2020 and 2023). For the wider study: Post-vaccine samples across the study were collected a median of 72 days after the second dose, with a range of 14 to 241. The study compared SARS-CoV-2 spike-specific CD4+ TCR repertoires before and after mRNA vaccination in COVID-19 convalescent patients and infection-naive vaccine recipients. Altogether, about 10 COVID-19 convalescent patients and a few SARS-CoV-2-naive healthy vaccine recipients made up the full study. Cultures from other donors in the study were sequenced using the Oncomine TCR Beta short-read assay on an Illumina iSeq 100.

Trimming takes 6 bases from V and 3 bases from J, and the germline ends sit 2 bases apart. From a lookup of the germline V gene (reference sequence), CDR1 and CDR2 are LNHDA and SQIVND. The CDR3, from cysteine to phenylalanine, totals 11 residues. This entry keeps only the CDR3 DNA: 33 bases, framed from base 1. Receptor amplification or capture employed the immunoSEQ multiplex PCR assay. DNA from the cultured and isolated CD4+ T cells underwent TCR beta CDR3 sequencing. The source study handled its data this way. Non-productive TCR sequences were discarded, and reads were trimmed to the CDR3 region, with only CDR3s of 7 or more amino acids retained. The MANAFEST web app was used to pick out antigen-specific clonotypes by comparing their expansion in peptide wells with that in reference cultures. To count as positive, a clone had to show expansion at FDR<0.05 compared with the reference and with all other wells, an odds ratio above 5, and a frequency above 0.1% in two replicate wells. A clonotype was defined as cross-reactive if the clonotype was significantly expanded both in SARS-CoV-2 spike wells and in at least one common cold coronavirus spike condition. Using the stringdist R package, CDR3 similarity was measured by Levenshtein distance, and unrooted trees were constructed with ape in R 3.6.1. TCRdb limited this immuneACCESS table to in-frame rearrangements with V and J called. A share of clones is missing; checked studies link under half to unresolved V genes, and the rest is unexplained. Clone size and the V and J calls come from that table; the DNA yielded D and trimming. This sample comprises approximately 25,000 clones, around 82% of them detected only once. Approximately 1.4% of the sample lies in the top ten.

To identify antigen-specific CD4+ T cell clonotypes by their expansion, the ViraFEST assay first stimulated PBMC with viral peptide pools and then applied TCR sequencing. After around ten days of culture, CD4+ T cells were isolated with the EasySep CD4+ T cell isolation kit. Each participant got two doses of an mRNA SARS-CoV-2 vaccine, either BNT162b2 or mRNA-1273. Negative nucleocapsid antibody results before and after vaccination confirmed that the healthy vaccine recipients had no prior SARS-CoV-2 infection. Each well held fewer than 2.5 million PBMC cultured in IMDM containing approximately 5.2% human AB serum, about 10 IU/ml IL-2 and gentamicin, along with approximately 10 ug/ml peptides. Half of the culture medium was replaced with fresh IL-2-containing medium on days 3 and 7. Unless noted otherwise, every peptide stimulation condition was grown in triplicate wells. PBMC were separated from whole blood using Ficoll-Paque Plus gradient centrifugation and were then either cryopreserved at -140C or used fresh. The spike proteins of SARS-CoV-2 and of the common cold coronaviruses HCoV-NL63, HCoV-OC43 and HCoV-229E were spanned by overlapping peptide pools. The QIAamp micro DNA kit was used to extract genomic DNA from the cultured CD4+ T cells.

Beyond this particular receptor, the publication reports: Marked clonal contraction was observed in both infection-induced and vaccine-induced clones at late post-vaccination timepoints, consistent with waning T cell responses. The study was limited by a small number of convalescent patients, and early post-infection timepoints were lacking. In healthy vaccine recipients, vaccine-induced clones were almost all SARS-CoV-2 mono-reactive, with only 1 of 255 being cross-reactive with common cold coronaviruses.

The sequence links TRBV19 to TRBJ2-2, with the D gene not clear enough to name. The sequence was obtained from a human donor who received a COVID-19 vaccine. Some clones in this sample may be carry-over from other donors' samples. The sequencing here drew on CD4+ T cells from PBMCs cultured with HCoV-NL63 spike peptides, taken after COVID-19 vaccination. This specimen's cell subset or site label, interpreted: HCoV-NL63 spike overlapping peptide pool stimulation. The CDR3 corresponds to CASRHTGELFF. The bases read TGTGCCAGTAGACACACCGGGGAGCTGTTTTTT.